Listed here are 17 T cell receptor beta chains from one sample, sequenced in a study of regulatory T cells in long-lasting Graves disease. The sample's time point: newly diagnosed GD, antithyroid drugs for less than 3 months. Preparation of the TCR library used RNA extracted from PBMCs. In building TCR beta libraries, iRepertoire HTBI primers were used together with Arm-PCR of CDR3 regions. TCRdb fed the multiplex PCR reads into MiXCR, producing one record per CDR3 protein. The sample records hundreds of thousands of distinct CDR3 sequences, approximately 13% being singletons. These data were also filed under a second study, of T cells in Graves' hyperthyroidism and ophthalmopathy.

Here the sequenced sample was peripheral blood mononuclear cells (PBMCs), taken at new diagnosis, from a patient treated with antithyroid drugs. These receptors all stem from a young man with Graves disease.

The chain has TRBV10-3 and TRBJ1-1; D might be TRBD1 (6 bases). The V end lost 10 bases, the J end lost 3 bases, and 15 bases lay between the germline ends. Germline loops: CDR1 ENHRY, CDR2 SYGVKD. This CDR3 comprises 13 residues. As DNA, the CDR3 is TGTGCCACCCAAGGGGGGGCGGACACTGAAGCTTTCTTT. It codes for CATQGGADTEAFF.

Many counts were recorded for this clonotype. The chain links TRBV7-6 to TRBJ2-7; 9 bases match TRBD1. V shed 2 bases, J shed 7 bases, and the junction held 9 bases outside the gene matches. The CDR3 extends over 15 amino acids. The V gene's germline CDR1 is SGHVS and CDR2 FNYEAQ. The DNA for the CDR3 is TGTGCCAGCAGCTTAAGGACAGGGGCCCACGGGGAGCAGTACTTC. As protein: CASSLRTGAHGEQYF.

The sample holds many counts of this clonotype. This chain joins TRBV12-3 or TRBV12-4 and TRBJ2-7, with D maybe TRBD1 (5 bases). There are 13 residues in the CDR3. Trimming cost V 3 bases and J 5 bases, with 11 bases left between them. DNA of the CDR3: TGTGCCAGCAGTTTCTCGACAGACAACGAGCAGTACTTC. Residues: CASSFSTDNEQYF.

Ten or more counts support this clonotype. The genes are TRBV7-2 and TRBJ2-3; the match to TRBD1 covers 10 bases. V lost 4 bases, J lost 5 bases, and 15 bases stayed unmatched. Germline V lookup: CDR1 SGHTA, CDR2 FQGNSA. The CDR3 is 18 amino acids. CDR3 DNA sequence: TGTGCCAGCAGCTCTAGCCTTCGACAGGGGGCAGGATTAGATACGCAGTATTTT. Translation: CASSSSLRQGAGLDTQYF.

V is TRBV6-1 and J is TRBJ1-1; no definite D call. The V gene's germline CDR1 is MNHNS and CDR2 SASEGT. The CDR3 runs 14 residues. V was cut by 6 bases and J by 4 bases, with 15 bases left in between. The CDR3, as DNA: TGTGCCAGCAGCCGAAGGGAGGTTGGCACTGAAGCTTTCTTT. This translates into CASSRREVGTEAFF.

This clonotype was observed at least ten times. This chain joins TRBV6-2 or TRBV6-3 and TRBJ2-3, with a possible D match to TRBD1 (5 bases). Trimming removed 7 bases at V and 3 bases at J, with 11 bases between. Germline lookup yields CDR1 MNHEY and CDR2 SVGEGT. The CDR3 contains 13 residues. The CDR3 coding sequence is TGTGCCAGCACTTCCAGGGAAACAGATACGCAGTATTTT. Amino acids: CASTSRETDTQYF.

This clonotype was seen a handful of times. This chain uses TRBV14 with TRBJ2-1, with TRBD1 as a possible D gene (6 bases). There are 15 residues in the CDR3. V dropped 5 bases and J dropped 0 bases, with 11 bases sitting between them. Looked up from germline, CDR1 is SGHDN and CDR2 is FVKESK. The CDR3 DNA sequence: TGTGCCAGCAGCTCCGGACAGAGCTCCTACAATGAGCAGTTCTTC. Translating gives CASSSGQSSYNEQFF.

As concerns this clonotype: Just one base apart from a much larger clone, this may be a read error. The rearrangement joins TRBV27 to TRBJ2-7; 7 nucleotides agree with TRBD1. The CDR3 loop spans 13 amino acids. V gave up 8 bases and J gave up 7 bases; unmatched junction bases: 11. Germline V gene sequence: CDR1 MNHEY, CDR2 SMNVEV (reference sequence). This chain's CDR3 is CASRDRATGEQYF. CDR3 DNA sequence: TGTGCCAGCCGGGACAGAGCAACAGGTGAGCAGTACTTC.

CDR3 DNA sequence: TGTGCCAGCAGCGTAACTAGCGGGAGGGTCTTTAGCTCCTACAATGAGCAGTTCTTC. It translates to CASSVTSGRVFSSYNEQFF. V usage is TRBV7-9 and J usage is TRBJ2-1; 13 positions agree with TRBD2. Germline CDR1 SEHNR, CDR2 FQNEAQ (reference sequence). The trim removed 5 bases at V and 0 bases at J, leaving 10 bases unmatched. CDR3 length equals 19 residues.

The chain is built from TRBV4-2 and TRBJ1-5; D might be TRBD1 (5 bases). Per germline, CDR1 LGHNA and CDR2 YNFKEQ. This CDR3 region has 15 residues. The germline V and J ends were trimmed by 4 bases and 7 bases, with 17 bases remaining between them. The DNA of the CDR3 is TGTGCCAGCAGCCGCCTCTGGGGCCGTAGCCAGCCCCAGCATTTT. Translated: CASSRLWGRSQPQHF.

About this clonotype: One junction end disagrees with the germline gene, perhaps due to a read error. The J gene is TRBJ1-4, the V gene TRBV9; maybe TRBD1 (6 bases). Germline loops: CDR1 SGDLS, CDR2 YYNGEE. CDR3 length equals 15 residues. CDR3 bases: TGCGCCAGCAGTGGTCACGGGACACACGCTGAAAAACTGTTTTTT. Its protein is CASSGHGTHAEKLFF.

The chain is built from TRBV7-3 and TRBJ1-4; no clear D. Germline V CDR1 and CDR2: SGHTA, FQGTGA. The CDR3 totals 15 residues. Trimming cost V 4 bases and J 4 bases, with 13 bases left between them. CDR3 loop: CASSSAMIINEKLFF. As DNA, the CDR3 is TGTGCCAGCAGCTCTGCTATGATTATTAATGAAAAACTGTTTTTT.

This clonotype has more than one count but fewer than ten. The chain couples TRBV10-1 to TRBJ2-1; D is unclear. Germline V gives CDR1 WNHNN, CDR2 SYGVQD (reference sequence). Trimming took off 3 bases at V and 2 bases at J, with 11 bases between the two ends. The CDR3 has 15 residues. The CDR3 loop is CASSEGQITYNEQFF. CDR3 DNA: TGCGCCAGCAGTGAAGGGCAGATAACCTACAATGAGCAGTTCTTC.

This clonotype was counted between two and nine times. CDR3 protein: CASSLLENTGELFF. Written as DNA, the CDR3 is TGTGCCAGCAGCCTCTTGGAAAACACCGGGGAGCTGTTTTTT. The V call is TRBV5-6, the J call TRBJ2-2, with no clear D. The germline V gene encodes CDR1 SGHDT and CDR2 YYEEEE. The V end lost 4 bases, the J end lost 2 bases, and 9 bases lay between the germline ends. The CDR3 consists of 14 residues.

There are many counts of this clonotype. The gene calls are TRBV19 and TRBJ2-3; tentatively, D is TRBD2 (6 bases). Trimming removed 4 bases at V and 2 bases at J, with 13 bases between. From germline, CDR1 is LNHDA and CDR2 SQIVND (reference sequence). CDR3 size: 15 residues. The chain's CDR3 is CASSNPGEITDTQYF. As DNA, the CDR3 is TGTGCCAGTAGTAATCCGGGAGAGATCACAGATACGCAGTATTTT.

The V call is TRBV9, the J call TRBJ2-7; 8 nucleotides line up with TRBD2. This CDR3 is 16 amino acids long. Looked up from germline, CDR1 is SGDLS and CDR2 is YYNGEE. The trim removed 3 bases at V and 3 bases at J, leaving 11 bases unmatched. For the CDR3, the DNA is TGTGCCAGCAGCGATAGACCCGGGACTAGTATCTACGAGCAGTACTTC. Translation: CASSDRPGTSIYEQYF. The whole variable domain, filled in from reference TRBV9 and TRBJ2-7, reads DSGVTQTPKHLITATGQRVTLRCSPRSGDLSVYWYQQSLDQGLQFLIQYYNGEERAKGNILERFSAQQFPDLHSELNLSSLELGDSALYFCASSDRPGTSIYEQYFGPGTRLTVT.

This clonotype was counted many times. This rearrangement joins TRBV3-1 to TRBJ2-5, with a possible D match to TRBD1 (7 bases). CDR3 length equals 15 residues. Trimming cost V 4 bases and J 5 bases, with 17 bases left between them. The germline V gene has CDR1 LGHDT and CDR2 YNNKEL (reference sequence). CDR3: CASSPDRARGETQYF. Here the CDR3 DNA reads TGTGCCAGCAGCCCTGACAGGGCTCGGGGGGAGACCCAGTACTTC.